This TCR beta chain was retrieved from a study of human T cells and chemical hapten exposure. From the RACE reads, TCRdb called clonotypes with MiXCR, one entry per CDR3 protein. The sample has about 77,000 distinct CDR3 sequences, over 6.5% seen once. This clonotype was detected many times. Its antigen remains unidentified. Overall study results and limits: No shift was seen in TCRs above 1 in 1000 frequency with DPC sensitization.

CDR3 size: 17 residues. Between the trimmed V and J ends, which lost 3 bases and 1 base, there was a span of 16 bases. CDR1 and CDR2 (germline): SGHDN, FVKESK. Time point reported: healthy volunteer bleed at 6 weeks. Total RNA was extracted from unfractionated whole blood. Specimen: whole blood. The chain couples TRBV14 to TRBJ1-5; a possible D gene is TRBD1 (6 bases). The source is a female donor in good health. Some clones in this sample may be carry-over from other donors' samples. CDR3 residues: CASSQIHRVGSNQPQHF. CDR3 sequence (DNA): TGTGCCAGCAGCCAGATCCACAGGGTGGGGAGCAATCAGCCCCAGCATTTT.